Shown below are 8 T cell receptor beta chains from a single sample sequenced in a study of human versus mouse CDR3 diversity and MHC coevolution. Some clones are missing from TCRdb's copy, which holds only in-frame ones; the method was immunoSEQ multiplex PCR. The data hold about 77,000 clones, with 92% observed a single time. The sequencing sample was made of naive CD4+ T cells from blood. Subset indicated: CD45RO-negative CD62L-positive naive CD4 T cells. Every receptor here comes from a person aged 30 to 69 in good health.

The genes are TRBV15 and TRBJ2-3, with 11 bases lining up with TRBD2. Germline-derived CDR1 and CDR2 are LNHNV and YYDKDF (reference sequence). Trimming cost V 3 bases and J 0 bases; bases outside gene matches: 5. CDR3 length: 17 residues. The CDR3 bases are TGTGCCACCAGCAGGGAACTAGCGGGGGTTAGCACAGATACGCAGTATTTT. The encoded protein is CATSRELAGVSTDTQYF.

The chain combines TRBV30 with TRBJ2-5; D is possibly TRBD2 (6 bases). Germline V gene sequence: CDR1 GTSNPN, CDR2 SVGIG (reference sequence). V was shortened by 8 bases and J by 5 bases, with 15 bases between the two germline ends. This CDR3 spans 12 amino acids. Here the CDR3 DNA reads TGTGCCCCCCCCGGGGGAAGCGAGACCCAGTACTTC. This codes for CAPPGGSETQYF.

The rearrangement joins TRBV7-9 to TRBJ2-5; D may be TRBD1 (6 bases). The J call could be wrong; TRBJ2-7 is a better fit for the DNA end. Per the germline V gene, CDR1 is SEHNR and CDR2 is FQNEAQ (reference sequence). CDR3 length equals 15 residues. DNA for the CDR3: TGTGCCAGCAGCTTATCCGACAGGCTCTCCTACGAGCAGTACTTC. Translation gives CASSLSDRLSYEQYF.

CDR3 coding DNA: TGCGCCAGCAGACCCGGGACAGGAGTCTACGAGCAGTACTTC. This sequence encodes CASRPGTGVYEQYF. The V call is TRBV5-1, the J call TRBJ2-7, with 8 nucleotides matching TRBD1. This CDR3 is 14 amino acids long. Germline V gene sequence: CDR1 SGHRS, CDR2 YFSETQ. The V and J ends lost 5 bases and 3 bases, in that order; junction bases with no gene match: 7.

The J gene is TRBJ2-1, the V gene TRBV5-1, with 7 bases that match TRBD2. Looked up from germline, CDR1 is SGHRS and CDR2 is YFSETQ. The V segment lost 0 bases and the J segment 6 bases; nucleotides outside the gene matches: 3. CDR3 length: 14 residues. CDR3 in amino acids: CASSLGTSSNEQFF. The CDR3 DNA is TGCGCCAGCAGCTTGGGGACTAGTTCCAATGAGCAGTTCTTC.

There are a few counts of this clone. This chain links TRBV6-6 with TRBJ2-7, with 9 nucleotides matching TRBD1. Germline V gene sequence: CDR1 MNHNY, CDR2 SVGAGI (reference sequence). Trimming removed 5 bases from V and 3 bases from J; junction bases left unmatched: 8. This CDR3 comprises 15 residues. The CDR3 nucleotides read TGTGCCAGCAGTCCCAGGACAGGGGCCGTCTACGAGCAGTACTTC. This encodes CASSPRTGAVYEQYF.

The chain recombines TRBV2 with TRBJ2-7; no clear D gene. Germline lookup yields CDR1 SNHLY and CDR2 FYNNEI. This CDR3 comprises 12 residues. V was trimmed by 7 bases and J by 2 bases, leaving 9 bases between them. CDR3 loop: CASTGSTYEQYF. CDR3 DNA sequence: TGTGCCAGCACGGGTTCCACCTACGAGCAGTACTTC.

The chain employs TRBV6-1 and TRBJ2-1; 9 bases line up with TRBD2. Germline assignment: CDR1 MNHNS and CDR2 SASEGT. The V segment lost 5 bases and the J segment 9 bases; nucleotides outside the gene matches: 2. The CDR3 has 12 residues. This CDR3 is CASSLTSGEQFF. The CDR3 DNA is TGTGCCAGCAGTCTGACTAGCGGTGAGCAGTTCTTC.